This TCR beta chain was found in a study of T cell repertoires in cytomegalovirus infection. On the study more broadly: Recently identified HLA-C-restricted CMV epitopes were among the peptides used.

Regarding this clonotype: Its specificity is unknown.

The germline V and J ends were trimmed by 0 bases and 13 bases, with 15 bases remaining between them. Germline V gene sequence: CDR1 MNHEY, CDR2 SMNVEV (reference sequence). This CDR3 region has 13 residues. Study-level results: HLA-C-restricted CMV-specific TCR beta clonotypes were dominant in the ex vivo response. Accumulated public TCR beta family frequency recognized individuals carrying CMV together with the relevant HLA.

MiXCR, applied by TCRdb to the reads, yields one record per CDR3 protein. This table has 70,000 to 85,000 distinct CDR3 sequences, 35% to 45% appearing once. The material sequenced was CD8+ T cells from cultured PBMCs, taken from culture after CMV antigen stimulation. The TCR sequence derives from a human donor in good health (CMV status not recorded). Some clones in this sample may be carry-over from other donors' samples. V is TRBV27 and J is TRBJ1-1, with D hard to call. CDR3 DNA: TGTGCCAGCAGTTTATCCGCATGGGCCGAGGGTTTCTTT. This translates into CASSLSAWAEGFF.